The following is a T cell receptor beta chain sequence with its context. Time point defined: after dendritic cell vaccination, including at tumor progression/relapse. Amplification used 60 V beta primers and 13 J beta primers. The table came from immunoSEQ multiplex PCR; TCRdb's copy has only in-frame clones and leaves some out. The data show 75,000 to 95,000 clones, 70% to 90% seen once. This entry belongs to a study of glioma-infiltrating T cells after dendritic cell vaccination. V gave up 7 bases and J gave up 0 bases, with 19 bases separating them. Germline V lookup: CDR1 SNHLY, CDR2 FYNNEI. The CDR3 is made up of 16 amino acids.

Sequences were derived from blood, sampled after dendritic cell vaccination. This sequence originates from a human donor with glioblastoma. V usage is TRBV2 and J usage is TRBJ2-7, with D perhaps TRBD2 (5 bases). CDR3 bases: TGTGCCAGCAAATGGACTTACAGCCTTATCTCCTACGAGCAGTACTTC. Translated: CASKWTYSLISYEQYF. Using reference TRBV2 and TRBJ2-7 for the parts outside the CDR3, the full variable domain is EPEVTQTPSHQVTQMGQEVILRCVPISNHLYFYWYRQILGQKVEFLVSFYNNEISEKSEIFDDQFSVERPDGSNFTLKIRSTKLEDSAMYFCASKWTYSLISYEQYFGPGTRLTVT.